This T cell receptor (beta chain) came from a study of T cell changes during pregnancy in multiple sclerosis (dated by TCRdb to between 2019 and 2020). For the wider study: Changes in the T cell repertoire over the course of pregnancy were examined in this study in women with multiple sclerosis.

The CDR3 goes from the cysteine to the phenylalanine over 14 residues. The DNA shown is the 42-base CDR3, in frame from base 1. V and J are truncated by 5 bases and 3 bases respectively, leaving an intervening sequence of 11 bases. The germline V gene encodes CDR1 SGHRS and CDR2 YFSETQ. Library creation used the immunoSEQ multiplex PCR assay. Imported from immuneACCESS, the table was reduced by TCRdb to in-frame sequences with V and J called. These copies leave out some clones; in studies compared against another copy, an unresolved V gene accounts for under half, and the cause of the remainder is not known. For this sample the table gives 35,000 to 45,000 clones, of which about nine tenths were detected only once. Clones ranked in the top ten supply 0.45% to 0.5% of the sample. In the case of this clone: The target of this receptor is not known. No base quality information exists; no much larger clone differs at one position.

The chain employs TRBV5-1 and TRBJ2-2, with the identity of the D gene unclear. This specimen was CD4+ T cells from peripheral blood mononuclear cells, taken in the second trimester of pregnancy. The source of this sequence is a female donor in good health, enrolled as a control in a pregnancy study. The CDR3 amino acid sequence is: CASSGQADTGELFF. DNA sequence: TGCGCCAGCAGTGGGCAGGCCGACACCGGGGAGCTGTTTTTT.